This T cell receptor beta chain was retrieved from a study of tumor and adjacent non-tumor tissue in lung cancer (dated by TCRdb to between 2018 and 2020). For context, the study as a whole: Of the cohort, 12 patients had adenocarcinoma, 2 had squamous cell carcinoma and 1 had small cell lung cancer. The 15 enrolled patients, of whom roughly 10 were men and 5 were women, were aged about 31 to 80 years and were diagnosed with TNM stage I to III disease. Sequencing generated a total of 125,075,908 productive TCRbeta reads, averaging about 4.17 million reads per sample. Using bulk TCRbeta repertoires from some 16 lung cancer patients, the study set lung tumor tissue side by side with matched distant non-tumor lung tissue. For each patient, one tumor sample and one normal lung sample were taken, giving about 29 paired specimens that underwent TCRbeta CDR3 sequencing.

Bulk unsorted tissue served as the source for RNA extraction, and RNA quality was assessed using a NanoDrop ND-1000 and an Agilent 2100. Newly diagnosed lung cancer patients without prior chemotherapy who had been admitted for thoracic surgery in China between August and November 2014 were enrolled as donors. Patients who had received previous radiotherapy or chemotherapy, or who had another concurrent cancer, were excluded from the study. Surgical tissue pieces of about 1-2.2 cm3 were preserved in RNAlater solution and stored at -80 °C until use. General conclusions and limits of the study: The sequencing platform is not named in the methods, and unique molecular identifiers are not mentioned. Only 15 or so patients were included in the cohort, and the need for larger samples and more detailed clinical data was noted by the authors. A significantly larger cumulative share of the repertoire was made up by the top 100 clones in normal lung than in tumor tissue. Younger patients had significantly higher TCR diversity, and higher tumor TCR diversity was associated with shorter overall and disease-free survival. Peripheral blood was not sequenced, so blood TCRbeta repertoires in these lung cancer patients were not examined. Tumor tissue showed significantly higher TCR diversity (inverse Simpson) than normal lung tissue, at roughly 430 vs 170 (P = 0.0075, Mann-Whitney U test).

A note on this clonotype: The antigen it recognizes is unknown. This may stem from a read error, because a much larger clone lies one nucleotide away.

CDR1 and CDR2, looked up from the germline V gene (reference sequence), are DFQATT and SNEGSKA. Trimming accounts for 8 bases at V and 3 bases at J, while the number of junction bases matched to no gene is 13. Its CDR3 holds 14 amino acids, cysteine through phenylalanine. Here the CDR3 DNA is all that survives: 42 bases in frame from base 1. The library was built by means of multiplex PCR. Sequencer: Illumina HiSeq 2500. TCRbeta libraries were built by three rounds of nested PCR using primers (Table S4), following protocols modified from ARM-PCR. Before sequencing, PCR products of 200-500 bp were excised from the gel and purified with the QIAquick gel extraction kit. Per the source publication's procedure: Trimmomatic was used to clean the reads, FLASH merged the cleaned reads into complete CDR3 sequences, and MiTCR assigned the sequences to V(D)J germline segments. Clonal diversity was computed as the inverse Simpson's index with VDJtools. Productive reads were defined as in-frame sequences without a premature stop codon. Using fastp trimming at Q25 and MiXCR clonotype assembly, TCRdb reanalyzed the public sequencing data and kept in-frame beta chains. Every distinct CDR3 protein forms one entry, paired with its most common genes and DNA. In this record, the V and J calls reflect TCRdb's handling and not the investigators' own analysis. This sample comprises about 110,000 distinct CDR3 sequences, roughly 80% of them detected only once. About 40% of the sample is in the top ten clones.

The receptor was isolated from a woman in her fifties or sixties with non-small cell lung cancer. The sample taken for sequencing was lung tumor tissue. The V and J genes are TRBV20-1 and TRBJ2-7; the central 7 bases match TRBD2. The CDR3 in this case is CSWGGRGSFYEQYF. The DNA reads TGCAGTTGGGGAGGGCGGGGAAGCTTCTACGAGCAGTACTTC.